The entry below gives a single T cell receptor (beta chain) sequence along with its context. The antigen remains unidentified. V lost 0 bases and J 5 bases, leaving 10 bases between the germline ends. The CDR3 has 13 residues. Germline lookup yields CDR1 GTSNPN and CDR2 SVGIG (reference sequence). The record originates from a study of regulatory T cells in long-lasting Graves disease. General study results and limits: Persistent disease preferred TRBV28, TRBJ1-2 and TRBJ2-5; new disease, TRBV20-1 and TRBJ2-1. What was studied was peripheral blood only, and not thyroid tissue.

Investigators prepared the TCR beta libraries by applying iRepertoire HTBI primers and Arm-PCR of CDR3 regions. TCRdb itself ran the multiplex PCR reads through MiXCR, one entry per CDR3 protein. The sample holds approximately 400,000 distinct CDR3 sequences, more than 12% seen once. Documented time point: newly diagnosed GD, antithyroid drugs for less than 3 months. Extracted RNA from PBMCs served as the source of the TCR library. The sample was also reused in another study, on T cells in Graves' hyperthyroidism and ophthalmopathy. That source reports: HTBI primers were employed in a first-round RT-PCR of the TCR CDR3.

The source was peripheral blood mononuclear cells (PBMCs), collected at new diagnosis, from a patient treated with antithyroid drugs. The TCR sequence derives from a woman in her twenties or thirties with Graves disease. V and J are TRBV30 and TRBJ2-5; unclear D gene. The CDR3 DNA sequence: TGTGCCTGGAGTGTAGCCCCGGCGGAGACCCAGTACTTC. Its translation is CAWSVAPAETQYF.